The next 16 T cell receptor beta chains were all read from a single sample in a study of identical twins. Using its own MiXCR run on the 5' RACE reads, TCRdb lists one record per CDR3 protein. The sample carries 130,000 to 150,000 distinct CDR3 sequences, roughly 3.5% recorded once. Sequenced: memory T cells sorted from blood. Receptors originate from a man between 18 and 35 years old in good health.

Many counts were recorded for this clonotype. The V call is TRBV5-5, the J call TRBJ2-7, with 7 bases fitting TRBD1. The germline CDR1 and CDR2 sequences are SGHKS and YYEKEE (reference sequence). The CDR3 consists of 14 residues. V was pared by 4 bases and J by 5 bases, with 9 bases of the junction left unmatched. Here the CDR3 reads CASSQKTGWDEQYV. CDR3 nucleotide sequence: TGTGCCAGCAGCCAAAAGACAGGGTGGGACGAGCAGTACGTC.

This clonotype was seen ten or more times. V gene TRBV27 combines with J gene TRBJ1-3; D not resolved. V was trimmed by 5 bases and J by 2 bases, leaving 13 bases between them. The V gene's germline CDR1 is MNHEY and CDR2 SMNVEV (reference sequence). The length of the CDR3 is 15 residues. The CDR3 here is CASSPLAGAGNTIYF. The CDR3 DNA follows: TGTGCCAGCAGTCCCCTCGCGGGTGCTGGAAACACCATATATTTT.

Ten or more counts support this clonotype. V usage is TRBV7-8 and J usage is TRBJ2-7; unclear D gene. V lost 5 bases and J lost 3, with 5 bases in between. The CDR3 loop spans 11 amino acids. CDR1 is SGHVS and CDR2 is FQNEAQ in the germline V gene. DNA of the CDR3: TGTGCCAGCAGCCCCGGCTACGAGCAGTACGTC. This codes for CASSPGYEQYV.

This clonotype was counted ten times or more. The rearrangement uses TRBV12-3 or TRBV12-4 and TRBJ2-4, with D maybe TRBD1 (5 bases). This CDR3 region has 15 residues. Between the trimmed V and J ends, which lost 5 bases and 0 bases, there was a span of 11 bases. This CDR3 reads CASSRQLQAKNIQYF. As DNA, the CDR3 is TGTGCCAGCAGTCGACAGCTTCAAGCCAAAAACATTCAGTACTTC.

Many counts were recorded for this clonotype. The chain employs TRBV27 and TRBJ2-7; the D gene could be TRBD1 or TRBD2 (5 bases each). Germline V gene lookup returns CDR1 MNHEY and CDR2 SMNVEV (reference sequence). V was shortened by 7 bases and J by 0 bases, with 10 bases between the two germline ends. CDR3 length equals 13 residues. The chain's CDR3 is CASMGVPSYEQYF. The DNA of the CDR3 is TGTGCCAGCATGGGGGTCCCCTCCTACGAGCAGTACTTC.

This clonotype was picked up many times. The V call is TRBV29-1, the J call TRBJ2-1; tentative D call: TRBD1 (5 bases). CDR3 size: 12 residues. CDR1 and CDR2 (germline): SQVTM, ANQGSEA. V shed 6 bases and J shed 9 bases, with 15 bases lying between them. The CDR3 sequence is CSVIRQSLEQFF. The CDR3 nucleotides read TGCAGCGTCATCAGACAGTCGCTTGAGCAGTTCTTC.

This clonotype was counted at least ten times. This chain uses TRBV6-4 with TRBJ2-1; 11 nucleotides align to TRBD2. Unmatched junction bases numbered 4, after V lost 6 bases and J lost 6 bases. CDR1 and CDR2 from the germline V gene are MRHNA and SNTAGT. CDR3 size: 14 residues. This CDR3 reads CASSLAGGPNEQFF. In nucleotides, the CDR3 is TGTGCCAGCAGCCTAGCGGGAGGCCCCAATGAGCAGTTCTTC.

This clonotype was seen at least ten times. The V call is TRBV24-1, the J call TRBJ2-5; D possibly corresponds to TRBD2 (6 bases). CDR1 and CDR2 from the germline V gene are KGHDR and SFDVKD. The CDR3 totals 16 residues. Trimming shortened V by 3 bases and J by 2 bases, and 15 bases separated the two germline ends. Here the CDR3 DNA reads TGTGCCACCAGTGATCCGGCGGGGACGGTTCAAGAGACCCAGTACTTC. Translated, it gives CATSDPAGTVQETQYF.

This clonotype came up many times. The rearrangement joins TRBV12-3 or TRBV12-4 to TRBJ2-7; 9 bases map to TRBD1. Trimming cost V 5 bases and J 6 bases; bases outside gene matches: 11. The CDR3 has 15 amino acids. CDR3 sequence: CASSLSGTGKGEQYF. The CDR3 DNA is TGTGCCAGCAGTCTTTCCGGGACAGGGAAGGGCGAGCAGTACTTC.

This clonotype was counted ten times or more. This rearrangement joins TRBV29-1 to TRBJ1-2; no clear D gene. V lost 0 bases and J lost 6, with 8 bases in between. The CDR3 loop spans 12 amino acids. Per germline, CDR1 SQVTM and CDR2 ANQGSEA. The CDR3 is CSVEDSYNGYTF. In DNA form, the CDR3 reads TGCAGCGTTGAAGATTCCTATAATGGCTACACCTTC. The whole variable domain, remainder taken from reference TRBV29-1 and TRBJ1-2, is SAVISQKPSRDICQRGTSLTIQCQVDSQVTMMFWYRQQPGQSLTLIATANQGSEATYESGFVIDKFPISRPNLTFSTLTVSNMSPEDSSIYLCSVEDSYNGYTFGSGTRLTVV.

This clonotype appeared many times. CDR3 sequence: CASKSFRQGMNTEAFF. CDR3 nucleotide sequence: TGCGCCAGCAAATCGTTCCGACAAGGCATGAACACTGAAGCTTTCTTT. J is TRBJ1-1 and V is TRBV10-2; D is ambiguous. The germline CDR1 and CDR2 sequences are WSHSY and SAAADI. Trimming took 7 bases from V and 0 from J, leaving 18 bases between them. The length of the CDR3 is 16 residues.

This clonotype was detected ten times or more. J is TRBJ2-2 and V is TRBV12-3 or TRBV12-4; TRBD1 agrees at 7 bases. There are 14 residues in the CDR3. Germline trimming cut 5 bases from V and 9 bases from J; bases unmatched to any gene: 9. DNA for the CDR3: TGTGCCAGCAGTCTAAGACAGGGAGCTAGGGAGCTGTTTTTT. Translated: CASSLRQGARELFF.

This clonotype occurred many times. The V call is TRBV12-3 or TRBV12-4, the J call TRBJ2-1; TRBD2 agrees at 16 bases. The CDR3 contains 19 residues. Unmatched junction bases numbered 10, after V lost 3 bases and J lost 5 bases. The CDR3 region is CASSLGLAGGPPLNNEQFF. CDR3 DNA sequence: TGTGCCAGCAGTTTGGGACTAGCGGGAGGGCCCCCCTTAAACAATGAGCAGTTCTTC.

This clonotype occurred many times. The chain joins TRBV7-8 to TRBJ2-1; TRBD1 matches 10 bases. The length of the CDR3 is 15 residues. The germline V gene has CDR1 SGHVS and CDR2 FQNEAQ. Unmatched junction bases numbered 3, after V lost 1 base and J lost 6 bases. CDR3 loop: CASSLGQGAFNEQFF. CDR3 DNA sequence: TGTGCCAGCAGCTTAGGACAGGGGGCTTTCAATGAGCAGTTCTTC.

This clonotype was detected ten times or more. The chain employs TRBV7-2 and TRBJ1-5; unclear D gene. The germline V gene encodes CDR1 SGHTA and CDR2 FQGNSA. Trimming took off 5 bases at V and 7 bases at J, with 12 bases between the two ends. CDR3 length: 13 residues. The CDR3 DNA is TGTGCCAGCAGCCCCCCGGGCGAACAGCCCCAGCATTTT. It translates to CASSPPGEQPQHF.

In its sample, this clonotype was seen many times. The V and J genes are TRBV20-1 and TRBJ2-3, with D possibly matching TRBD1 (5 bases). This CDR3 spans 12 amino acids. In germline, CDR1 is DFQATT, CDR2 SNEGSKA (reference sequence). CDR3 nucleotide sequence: TGCAGCCTAGGACAACAACCAGATACGCAGTATTTT. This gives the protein CSLGQQPDTQYF.